This paragraph covers one T cell receptor beta chain sequence. The antigen is not known. These data belong to a study of OX40 agonist ivuxolimab in advanced cancers. Points from the study as a whole: Both CD4+ and CD8+ T cell populations in blood had undergone clonal expansion by week 6 at 0.1 to 3.0 mg/kg.

Clones were read by immunoSEQ multiplex PCR, and TCRdb kept only the in-frame ones, dropping some. The sample yields about 80,000 clones, about 93% seen once. Sampling times: baseline, cycle 4 day 1, cycle 7 day 1. V shed 7 bases and J shed 4 bases, with 10 bases lying between them. The CDR3 consists of 12 residues. The germline gives CDR1 LNHDA, CDR2 SQIVND (reference sequence). The source is an adult with an advanced solid tumor such as melanoma, head and neck, liver or kidney cancer. The chain carries TRBV19 and TRBJ1-2; the D gene is possibly TRBD1 (5 bases). The sample here was CD4+ or CD8+ T cells sorted from blood, taken in a trial of the OX40 agonist ivuxolimab. This CDR3 is CASKQAPYGYTF. CDR3 in DNA: TGTGCCAGTAAACAGGCCCCCTATGGCTACACCTTC.